This T cell receptor beta chain emerged from a study of shared clonotypes between healthy human individuals. Findings of the study overall: Clonotypes that were shared across a handful of donors made up around 5% of naive CD4 clonotypes. Although depth was large, rarefaction showed that sequencing of the sorted subsets was incomplete.

A remark on this clone: Its target is unknown.

CDR3 length: 15 residues. Between the trimmed V and J ends, which lost 4 bases and 10 bases, there was a span of 20 bases. Germline values: CDR1 SNHLY, CDR2 FYNNEI. Samples underwent the assay at deep level. Replicate sorted-subset PCRs were loaded with approximately 200 ng DNA, tens of thousands of T cell genomes. This table comes from immunoSEQ multiplex PCR, and its TCRdb copy is limited to in-frame clones, with some not included. The table shows roughly 590,000 clones, with nearly 97% occurring only once. Terminally differentiated effector memory CD45RA+ cells were excluded by CCR7 positive selection of CD45RO-negative cells.

The sample comprised naive CD8+ T cells sorted from blood. The receptor comes from a woman aged 30 to 39 in good health. The chain has TRBV2 and TRBJ2-1; TRBD1 is a possible D gene (6 bases). CDR3 DNA sequence: TGTGCCAGCAGTGTAGCGCTAGGGGGAACGGAAGAGCAGTTCTTC. Translating gives CASSVALGGTEEQFF.